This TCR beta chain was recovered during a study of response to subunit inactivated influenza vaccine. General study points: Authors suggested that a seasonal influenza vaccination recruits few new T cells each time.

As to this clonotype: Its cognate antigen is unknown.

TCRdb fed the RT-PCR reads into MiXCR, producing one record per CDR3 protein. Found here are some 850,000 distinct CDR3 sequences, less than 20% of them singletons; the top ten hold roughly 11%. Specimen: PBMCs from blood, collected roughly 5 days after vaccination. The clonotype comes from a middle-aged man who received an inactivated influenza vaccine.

Written as DNA, the CDR3 is TGTGCCAGCAGCGACAGGCACCAGTTGGATGAGCAGTTCTTC. Translating gives CASSDRHQLDEQFF. The rearrangement joins TRBV6-1 to TRBJ2-1; perhaps TRBD1 as D (6 bases). The CDR3 length is 14 residues. V was shortened by 6 bases and J by 8 bases, with 17 bases between the two germline ends. Germline V gives CDR1 MNHNS, CDR2 SASEGT.